Listed below are T cell receptor beta chains from one sample, sequenced in a study of T cell responses to AZD1222 COVID-19 vaccine. The method was immunoSEQ multiplex PCR; TCRdb's version includes in-frame clones alone and lacks a portion of them. This sample yields roughly 180,000 clones, of which about 86% are seen a single time; 0.45% to 0.55% belongs to the top ten. The sample consisted of peripheral blood, taken on day 0 of AZD1222 vaccination. All receptors derive from an adult in good health. The CDR3 runs from the conserved cysteine through the conserved F or W. Each record gives: clone size, V gene, D gene, J gene, CDR3 protein, CDR3 DNA. D genes are given only for firm matches. Clone sizes are given selectively: once, few, many, or a class where the clone is expanded.

>NA|TRBV7-8|TRBD1|TRBJ1-2
CASSTPGGAYGYTF
TGTGCCAGCAGCACCCCAGGGGGGGCCTATGGCTACACCTTC
>once|TRBV6-5|NA|TRBJ1-2
CASSYSNTAPGGYTF
TGTGCCAGCAGTTACTCGAACACGGCCCCGGGAGGCTACACCTTC
>NA|TRBV27|NA|TRBJ1-5
CASSPRTVYQPQHF
TGTGCCAGCAGTCCGAGGACAGTTTATCAGCCCCAGCATTTT
>once|TRBV28|TRBD1|TRBJ1-1
CASSLRQGGTEAFF
TGTGCCAGCAGTCTAAGGCAGGGGGGCACTGAAGCTTTCTTT
>NA|TRBV6-1|TRBD1|TRBJ1-5
CASSETTGFRQPQHF
TGTGCCAGCAGTGAAACGACAGGGTTCCGTCAGCCCCAGCATTTT
>few|TRBV18|NA|TRBJ1-3
CASSTRDRSSGNTIYF
TGTGCCAGCTCAACCCGGGACCGAAGCTCTGGAAACACCATATATTTT
>few|TRBV6-5|NA|TRBJ2-7
CASNTWTTYEQYF
TGTGCCAGCAATACTTGGACTACCTACGAGCAGTACTTC
>NA|TRBV6-5|TRBD2|TRBJ2-7
CASRRSGIDEQYF
TGTGCCAGCAGAAGGAGCGGGATCGACGAGCAGTACTTC
>once|TRBV7-2|TRBD1|TRBJ2-3
CASSRQGLASDTQYF
TGTGCCAGCAGCAGACAGGGGTTGGCGTCAGATACGCAGTATTTT
>NA|TRBV19|NA|TRBJ1-4
CASNSSGSATNEKLFF
TGTGCCAGTAATTCGTCGGGGAGCGCAACTAATGAAAAACTGTTTTTT
>NA|TRBV30|TRBD1|TRBJ2-7
CASQGDRDLKNYEQYF
TGTGCCTCTCAGGGGGACAGGGATCTTAAGAACTACGAGCAGTACTTC
>NA|TRBV28|TRBD1|TRBJ1-2
CASSLGQAIYGYTF
TGTGCCAGCAGTTTGGGACAGGCCATCTATGGCTACACCTTC
>NA|TRBV12-3/TRBV12-4|NA|TRBJ1-5
CASSFSNQPQHF
TGTGCCAGCAGTTTTTCGAATCAGCCCCAGCATTTT
>NA|TRBV3-1/TRBV3-2|NA|TRBJ2-4
CAAGEGTKYF
TGTGCTGCAGGAGAAGGGACAAAGTACTTC
>NA|TRBV9|TRBD2|TRBJ2-2
CASSVGHSGRPGELFF
TGTGCCAGCAGCGTTGGTCACAGCGGGAGACCCGGGGAGCTGTTTTTT
>NA|TRBV28|NA|TRBJ1-1
CASSLAVGGGNTEAFF
TGTGCCAGCAGTTTAGCCGTAGGTGGAGGGAACACTGAAGCTTTCTTT
>NA|TRBV6-2/TRBV6-3|NA|TRBJ2-7
CASSYLGSYEQYF
TGTGCCAGCAGTTACTTGGGTAGCTACGAGCAGTACTTC
>NA|TRBV5-1|NA|TRBJ2-3
CASSLGSVDTQYF
TGCGCCAGCAGCTTGGGGTCAGTCGATACGCAGTATTTT
>NA|TRBV7-2|TRBD2|TRBJ2-5
CASSFGLALETQYF
TGTGCCAGCAGCTTCGGACTAGCGCTAGAGACCCAGTACTTC
>NA|TRBV7-9|NA|TRBJ1-4
CASSLGLTNEKLFF
TGTGCCAGCAGCTTGGGTCTAACTAATGAAAAACTGTTTTTT
>NA|TRBV23-1|NA|TRBJ1-1
CASSQSRPSSVTEAFF
TGCGCCAGCAGTCAATCCCGCCCGAGTAGTGTCACTGAAGCTTTCTTT
>NA|TRBV6-5|TRBD2|TRBJ2-1
CASSLLAGSYNEQFF
TGTGCCAGCAGTTTACTAGCGGGGTCCTACAATGAGCAGTTCTTC
>NA|TRBV6-5|TRBD1|TRBJ2-4
CASRQGRLNIQYF
TGTGCCAGCAGACAGGGGCGATTAAACATTCAGTACTTC
>NA|TRBV2|NA|TRBJ2-3
CASLTLTPDTQYF
TGTGCCAGCCTTACACTAACCCCAGATACGCAGTATTTT
>NA|TRBV6-5|TRBD2|TRBJ2-7
CASSRAGESYEQYF
TGTGCCAGCAGTAGAGCGGGGGAATCCTACGAGCAGTACTTC
>NA|TRBV25-1|TRBD1|TRBJ2-1
CASSETGDSYNEQFF
TGTGCCAGCAGTGAGACAGGGGATTCCTACAATGAGCAGTTCTTC
>NA|TRBV18|TRBD1|TRBJ1-1
CASSPGQTRIEAFF
TGTGCCAGCTCACCGGGACAGACCCGGATTGAAGCTTTCTTT
>NA|TRBV13|NA|TRBJ1-4
CASSLTGSGNEKLFF
TGTGCCAGCAGCTTAACGGGAAGTGGTAATGAAAAACTGTTTTTT
>NA|TRBV5-1|NA|TRBJ1-1
CASSPMGGGNTEAFF
TGCGCCAGCAGCCCCATGGGTGGGGGGAACACTGAAGCTTTCTTT
>NA|TRBV7-6|NA|TRBJ1-1
CASSPLNLLNTEAFF
TGTGCCAGCAGCCCTCTAAACTTGTTGAACACTGAAGCTTTCTTT
>few|TRBV10-1|NA|TRBJ2-7
CASSEIVDSYEQYF
TGCGCCAGCAGTGAGATAGTGGATTCCTACGAGCAGTACTTC
>NA|TRBV6-4|TRBD1|TRBJ1-5
CASSFFPGQDHSNQPQHF
TGTGCCAGCAGCTTTTTTCCGGGACAGGATCATAGCAATCAGCCCCAGCATTTT
>NA|TRBV7-8|TRBD1|TRBJ2-7
CASSLGQGSSYEQYF
TGTGCCAGCAGCCTCGGACAGGGAAGCTCCTACGAGCAGTACTTC
>once|TRBV6-6|NA|TRBJ2-3
CASSYSSTGTDTQYF
TGTGCCAGCAGTTACTCCTCGACAGGCACAGATACGCAGTATTTT
>NA|TRBV19|NA|TRBJ2-3
CASTMTASTDTQYF
TGTGCCAGTACCATGACAGCTAGCACAGATACGCAGTATTTT
>NA|TRBV11-3|NA|TRBJ1-2
CASSSGFEHGYTF
TGTGCCAGCAGCTCGGGGTTTGAGCATGGCTACACCTTC
>NA|TRBV4-1|NA|TRBJ1-5
CASSGGGSQPQHF
TGCGCCAGCAGCGGTGGAGGGAGTCAGCCCCAGCATTTT
>NA|TRBV19|NA|TRBJ1-5
CASSWAVKRNQPQHF
TGTGCCAGTAGTTGGGCAGTCAAGCGGAATCAGCCCCAGCATTTT
>NA|TRBV19|NA|TRBJ2-1
CGSSSYNEQFF
TGTGGCAGCAGCTCCTACAATGAGCAGTTCTTC
>NA|TRBV19|NA|TRBJ1-1
CASRKDSMISGTEAFF
TGTGCCAGCAGAAAGGACAGTATGATCTCGGGAACTGAAGCTTTCTTT
>NA|TRBV7-9|TRBD1|TRBJ2-7
CASTSGQGDYEQYF
TGTGCCAGCACCTCGGGACAGGGAGACTACGAGCAGTACTTC
>NA|TRBV27|NA|TRBJ1-2
CASSATGYYGYTF
TGTGCCAGCAGTGCTACAGGGTACTATGGCTACACCTTC
>NA|TRBV6-2/TRBV6-3|TRBD2|TRBJ2-3
CASSSRSGGTDTQYF
TGTGCCAGCAGTTCGCGTAGCGGGGGTACAGATACGCAGTATTTT
>NA|TRBV2|TRBD1|TRBJ1-2
CASGGTERSNYGYTF
TGTGCCAGCGGGGGGACAGAGCGCTCTAACTATGGCTACACCTTC
>NA|TRBV7-9|TRBD2|TRBJ2-7
CASSFPTTSAELGEQYF
TGTGCCAGCAGCTTCCCCACCACTAGCGCCGAGCTAGGCGAGCAGTACTTC
>NA|TRBV28|NA|TRBJ1-1
CASSLRIRTSGQAFF
TGTGCCAGCAGTTTAAGGATTCGGACGAGTGGCCAAGCTTTCTTT
>NA|TRBV9|NA|TRBJ2-1
CASTLGGASYNEQFF
TGTGCCAGCACCTTAGGGGGGGCTTCCTACAATGAGCAGTTCTTC
>NA|TRBV7-8|TRBD1|TRBJ2-2
CASSIRDRVNTGELFF
TGTGCCAGCAGCATCCGGGACAGGGTTAACACCGGGGAGCTGTTTTTT